A single sample is the source of the 25 T cell receptor beta chains below, sequenced in a study of regulatory T cells. These receptors are not linked to any known antigen. The PCR used 52 TRBV and 13 TRBJ primers. Measured with immunoSEQ multiplex PCR; TCRdb has only the in-frame clones, and not every one. Of tens of thousands of clones listed, more than 85% were seen once; the top ten hold approximately 0.98%. Study-level points and caveats: Hydrophobic residues at CDR3 positions 6 and 7 were enriched in conventional CD4+ T cells of CD3G-deficient patients.

Material for sequencing was conventional CD4+ T cells sorted from blood. The receptors were sampled from a child aged 2-15 years with CD3G deficiency.

The chain has TRBV28 and TRBJ2-3; D is unresolved. Germline lookup yields CDR1 MDHEN and CDR2 SYDVKM. V dropped 5 bases and J dropped 6 bases, with 12 bases sitting between them. This CDR3 has 13 residues. The DNA of the CDR3 is TGTGCCAGCAGTCCCGGCAGTACTGATACGCAGTATTTT. Amino acids: CASSPGSTDTQYF.

The chain recombines TRBV5-1 with TRBJ2-5, with TRBD2 matching over 10 bases. CDR1 SGHRS and CDR2 YFSETQ come from the germline V gene. V gave up 1 base and J gave up 3 bases; unmatched junction bases: 3. This CDR3 contains 15 residues. CDR3 region: CASSLTSGMEETQYF. CDR3 coding DNA: TGCGCCAGCAGCTTGACTAGCGGGATGGAAGAGACCCAGTACTTC.

The gene calls are TRBV5-1 and TRBJ2-1, with 9 bases fitting TRBD1. V was clipped by 3 bases and J by 9 bases; unmatched bases: 7. The germline gives CDR1 SGHRS, CDR2 YFSETQ. The CDR3 is 14 amino acids. CDR3 in amino acids: CASSWDPGQGEQFF. The CDR3 DNA is TGCGCCAGCAGCTGGGACCCGGGACAGGGTGAGCAGTTCTTC.

This clone was observed a few times. The J gene is TRBJ1-5, the V gene TRBV28, with no clear D. There are 12 residues in the CDR3. Germline CDR1 and CDR2: MDHEN and SYDVKM. Deletions cut 4 bases from V and 10 bases from J, with 11 bases between. The CDR3, as DNA: TGTGCCAGCAGTTCGCTCTCTCTTCCCCAGCATTTT. Translation gives CASSSLSLPQHF.

V usage is TRBV28 and J usage is TRBJ2-7; possibly TRBD2 for D (6 bases). Germline CDR1 reads MDHEN; CDR2 reads SYDVKM. V gave up 5 bases and J gave up 4 bases, with 15 bases separating them. The CDR3 is 14 amino acids. This CDR3 reads CASSGTGGVYEQYF. The DNA for the CDR3 is TGTGCCAGCAGTGGGACGGGCGGGGTGTACGAGCAGTACTTC.

The gene calls are TRBV30 and TRBJ2-2; TRBD1 is a possible D gene (6 bases). V lost 3 bases to trimming and J lost 2 bases, with 16 bases between them. Germline lookup yields CDR1 GTSNPN and CDR2 SVGIG (reference sequence). This CDR3 has 16 amino acids. The DNA for the CDR3 is TGTGCCTGGAGCATCAGAACAGGGAGAAACACCGGGGAGCTGTTTTTT. Translating it yields CAWSIRTGRNTGELFF.

The chain uses TRBV28 and TRBJ1-1, with unresolved D. Germline V gene sequence: CDR1 MDHEN, CDR2 SYDVKM. V was cut by 1 base and J by 1 base, with 7 bases left in between. The CDR3 sequence is 14 residues long. CDR3: CASSLYPGNTEAFF. The CDR3 bases are TGTGCCAGCAGTTTATACCCCGGGAACACTGAAGCTTTCTTT.

V usage is TRBV30 and J usage is TRBJ2-7, with no clear D. The V and J ends lost 3 bases and 3 bases respectively, with 12 bases between them. The CDR3 has 13 amino acids. CDR1 and CDR2 from the germline V gene are GTSNPN and SVGIG (reference sequence). For the CDR3, the DNA is TGTGCCTGGAGCGTTTCACCTTACTACGAGCAGTACTTC. Amino acids: CAWSVSPYYEQYF.

Comment on this clone: This sample includes further DNA sequences coding for the same CDR3. V and J are TRBV19 and TRBJ2-1; 13 nucleotides line up with TRBD2. From germline, CDR1 is LNHDA and CDR2 SQIVND (reference sequence). The CDR3 is 13 amino acids. After removal of 5 bases from V and 11 bases from J, the junction contained 3 bases not matched to a gene. The DNA of the CDR3 is TGTGCCAGTAGTCTCGGGACTAGCGGGAAGCAGTTCTTC. Encoded protein: CASSLGTSGKQFF. The variable domain in full, with the rest retrieved from reference TRBV19 and TRBJ2-1, is DGGITQSPKYLFRKEGQNVTLSCEQNLNHDAMYWYRQDPGQGLRLIYYSQIVNDFQKGDIAEGYSVSREKKESFPLTVTSAQKNPTAFYLCASSLGTSGKQFFGPGTRLTVL.

CDR3 sequence (DNA): TGCGCCAGCAGCTTGGGACGACTAGGTTCCCACAATGAGCAGTTCTTC. The encoded protein is CASSLGRLGSHNEQFF. V is TRBV5-1 and J is TRBJ2-1; a weak D match, TRBD2 (6 bases). There are 16 residues in the CDR3. The germline V gene has CDR1 SGHRS and CDR2 YFSETQ. The V end was cut by 0 bases, the J end by 5 bases, with 15 bases between.

The chain links TRBV6-1 to TRBJ2-3, with a weak D call TRBD2 (6 bases). The germline V gene has CDR1 MNHNS and CDR2 SASEGT. V lost 1 base to trimming and J lost 2 bases, with 13 bases between them. The CDR3 covers 16 residues. CDR3 residues: CASSEGWRGPTDTQYF. The DNA of the CDR3 is TGTGCCAGCAGTGAAGGTTGGCGGGGACCCACAGATACGCAGTATTTT.

The chain has TRBV19 and TRBJ2-2; 8 bases line up with TRBD2. The CDR3 consists of 13 residues. The trim removed 6 bases at V and 6 bases at J, leaving 3 bases unmatched. Germline lookup yields CDR1 LNHDA and CDR2 SQIVND (reference sequence). The CDR3 region is CASRQREPGELFF. The CDR3 DNA reads TGTGCCAGTAGGCAGCGGGAGCCCGGGGAGCTGTTTTTT.

The chain has TRBV5-1 and TRBJ2-6, with 9 bases aligning to TRBD2. V dropped 4 bases and J dropped 0; count of bases not matched to a gene: 5. Per the germline V gene, CDR1 is SGHRS and CDR2 is YFSETQ. The CDR3 spans 17 residues. DNA for the CDR3: TGCGCCAGCAGCGCCCTAGCGGGGAACTCTGGGGCCAACGTCCTGACTTTC. Translating it yields CASSALAGNSGANVLTF.

The chain employs TRBV20-1 and TRBJ2-3; D is undetermined. This CDR3 is built from 11 residues. Trimming pared 6 bases from V and 5 bases from J, leaving 9 bases between. CDR1 DFQATT and CDR2 SNEGSKA come from the germline V gene (reference sequence). The CDR3 spells CSAPLGDTQYF. Written as DNA, the CDR3 is TGCAGTGCCCCGCTAGGAGATACGCAGTATTTT.

This rearrangement joins TRBV6-1 to TRBJ2-7; 7 bases are shared with TRBD1. Per germline, CDR1 MNHNS and CDR2 SASEGT. Unmatched junction bases numbered 4, after V lost 5 bases and J lost 3 bases. The CDR3 is 13 residues long. The CDR3 region has the DNA TGTGCCAGCAGTCCGACAGGGATCTACGAGCAGTACTTC. It specifies CASSPTGIYEQYF.

V and J are TRBV5-1 and TRBJ2-3; 8 bases are shared with TRBD2. V trimming: 4 bases; J trimming: 2 bases; junction bases outside the gene matches: 3. This CDR3 region has 14 residues. Germline V gene sequence: CDR1 SGHRS, CDR2 YFSETQ. The CDR3 nucleotides are TGCGCCAGCAGCACGGGACTAGTCACAGATACGCAGTATTTT. This gives the protein CASSTGLVTDTQYF.

V and J are TRBV10-1 and TRBJ2-7, with 12 bases that match TRBD1. The V segment lost 5 bases and the J segment 2 bases; nucleotides outside the gene matches: 4. Germline V gene sequence: CDR1 WNHNN, CDR2 SYGVQD (reference sequence). The CDR3 contains 15 residues. DNA for the CDR3: TGCGCCAGCAGTCCCCGGGACAGGGGGCCCTACGAGCAGTACTTC. It yields the protein CASSPRDRGPYEQYF.

The chain carries TRBV5-1 and TRBJ2-2; TRBD2 matches at 8 bases. This CDR3 is built from 13 residues. The germline V gene has CDR1 SGHRS and CDR2 YFSETQ. With V trimmed by 5 bases and J by 6 bases, 3 bases remained unmatched. The CDR3 nucleotides are TGCGCCAGCAGTCGGGAGGGCGCCGGGGAGCTGTTTTTT. Translated, it gives CASSREGAGELFF. The entire variable domain, with the rest obtained from reference TRBV5-1 and TRBJ2-2, is as follows: KAGVTQTPRYLIKTRGQQVTLSCSPISGHRSVSWYQQTPGQGLQFLFEYFSETQRNKGNFPGRFSGRQFSNSRSEMNVSTLELGDSALYLCASSREGAGELFFGEGSRLTVL.

The gene calls are TRBV28 and TRBJ2-3, with unresolved D. This CDR3 contains 15 residues. V was clipped by 4 bases and J by 10 bases, with 21 bases between them. Per germline, CDR1 MDHEN and CDR2 SYDVKM. The CDR3 nucleotides read TGTGCCAGCAGTTCTGGAGTTACCGACCGGAATTCGCAGTATTTT. Amino acid sequence: CASSSGVTDRNSQYF.

The chain links TRBV5-1 to TRBJ2-3; D uncertain. Germline CDR1 and CDR2: SGHRS and YFSETQ. The CDR3 has 13 residues. V was trimmed by 2 bases and J by 2 bases, leaving 6 bases between them. The CDR3 protein is CASSLIYTDTQYF. In DNA form, the CDR3 reads TGCGCCAGCAGCTTAATATACACAGATACGCAGTATTTT.

Points on this clone: The identical CDR3 is also encoded by other nucleotide sequences in the sample. V is TRBV18 and J is TRBJ2-7; the match to TRBD1 covers 10 bases. This CDR3 spans 15 amino acids. V lost 6 bases to trimming and J lost 4 bases; unmatched junction nucleotides: 9. Germline CDR1 KGHSH, CDR2 LQKENI. CDR3 residues: CASSLGQGEGYEQYF. The CDR3 nucleotides read TGTGCCAGCTCGCTCGGACAGGGGGAAGGATACGAGCAGTACTTC.

This clone was seen a handful of times. V and J are TRBV6-1 and TRBJ2-7, with unresolved D. In germline, CDR1 is MNHNS, CDR2 SASEGT. The CDR3 runs to 11 residues. With 5 bases removed from V and 1 base from J, the gap between germline ends came to 3 bases. CDR3 amino acids: CASSNSYEQYF. CDR3 in DNA: TGTGCCAGCAGTAATTCCTACGAGCAGTACTTC.

The J gene is TRBJ2-7, the V gene TRBV6-1; 8 nucleotides match TRBD2. Germline CDR1 reads MNHNS; CDR2 reads SASEGT. V lost 1 base to trimming and J lost 6 bases; unmatched junction nucleotides: 17. The CDR3 has 18 amino acids. This CDR3 reads CASSEDTISTSGLGEQYF. For the CDR3, the DNA is TGTGCCAGCAGTGAAGACACAATTTCTACTAGCGGCCTGGGCGAGCAGTACTTC.

V and J are TRBV5-1 and TRBJ2-1, with 7 positions matching TRBD1. This CDR3 is built from 14 residues. CDR1 is SGHRS, CDR2 YFSETQ, per germline. V shed 4 bases, J shed 5 bases, and the junction held 6 bases outside the gene matches. The CDR3 DNA follows: TGCGCCAGCAGCACAGGGGAGAGGAACAATGAGCAGTTCTTC. Protein sequence: CASSTGERNNEQFF.

The chain joins TRBV6-1 to TRBJ1-4; the D is unclear. The V gene's germline CDR1 is MNHNS and CDR2 SASEGT. V gave up 0 bases and J gave up 12 bases, with 8 bases separating them. CDR3 length: 12 residues. CDR3 sequence (DNA): TGTGCCAGCAGTGAAGCGCACAGTGAACTGTTTTTT. The encoded protein is CASSEAHSELFF.